One sample yielded the 11 T cell receptor beta chains listed below, sequenced in a study of blood T cell repertoires in COVID-19. The assay was immunoSEQ multiplex PCR, and TCRdb's table has in-frame clones only and misses some. The sample lists roughly 250,000 clones, about 80% occurring once. The specimen was peripheral blood. The receptor source for this set is a man aged 50-59 years with active or convalescent COVID-19.

The chain is built from TRBV28 and TRBJ1-4; D uncertain. V gave up 2 bases and J gave up 3 bases, with 7 bases separating them. Per germline, CDR1 MDHEN and CDR2 SYDVKM. CDR3 length equals 14 residues. CDR3 sequence reads: CASSLTAANEKLFF. DNA for the CDR3: TGTGCCAGCAGTTTAACAGCGGCTAATGAAAAACTGTTTTTT.

This clone was seen only once. The genes are TRBV25-1 and TRBJ1-1; D possibly corresponds to TRBD1 (5 bases). Germline CDR1 and CDR2: MGHDK and SYGVNS. Trimming took 3 bases from V and 4 from J, leaving 12 bases between them. The CDR3 contains 14 residues. DNA of the CDR3: TGTGCCAGCAGTGATGCAGGGTTAGGCACTGAAGCTTTCTTT. It yields the protein CASSDAGLGTEAFF.

This chain links TRBV5-1 with TRBJ1-2, with TRBD1 matching 8 bases. With V trimmed by 3 bases and J by 7 bases, 14 bases remained unmatched. This CDR3 is built from 16 residues. Germline V gene lookup returns CDR1 SGHRS and CDR2 YFSETQ. The CDR3 DNA follows: TGCGCCAGCAGCTCAACCGGGACAGGCGCCTCTGGTGGCTACACCTTC. This gives the protein CASSSTGTGASGGYTF. Full variable domain (rest looked up from reference TRBV5-1 and TRBJ1-2): KAGVTQTPRYLIKTRGQQVTLSCSPISGHRSVSWYQQTPGQGLQFLFEYFSETQRNKGNFPGRFSGRQFSNSRSEMNVSTLELGDSALYLCASSSTGTGASGGYTFGSGTRLTVV.

The rearrangement links TRBV18 to TRBJ1-6, with D maybe TRBD1 (5 bases). The CDR3 length is 17 residues. Trimming shortened V by 6 bases and J by 7 bases, and 22 bases separated the two germline ends. Germline values: CDR1 KGHSH, CDR2 LQKENI. The CDR3, as DNA: TGTGCCAGCTCTCCCTACCCGCGGGACGGCACCAATTCACCCCTCCACTTT. This gives the protein CASSPYPRDGTNSPLHF.

The chain uses TRBV5-6 and TRBJ2-5; tentative D call: TRBD1 (5 bases). Germline values: CDR1 SGHDT, CDR2 YYEEEE. Trimming stripped 2 bases from V and 3 bases from J, with 11 bases between. This CDR3 comprises 14 residues. The DNA for the CDR3 is TGTGCCAGCAGCTTTGTAGGGGTGGAAGAGACCCAGTACTTC. This sequence encodes CASSFVGVEETQYF. The full variable domain, completed using reference TRBV5-6 and TRBJ2-5, is DAGVTQSPTHLIKTRGQQVTLRCSPKSGHDTVSWYQQALGQGPQFIFQYYEEEERQRGNFPDRFSGHQFPNYSSELNVNALLLGDSALYLCASSFVGVEETQYFGPGTRLLVL.

This clone was recorded only once. The chain couples TRBV28 to TRBJ1-6; 10 bases are a match to TRBD1. This CDR3 is built from 14 residues. V was pared by 5 bases and J by 9 bases, with 4 bases of the junction left unmatched. Per germline, CDR1 MDHEN and CDR2 SYDVKM. The CDR3 nucleotides read TGTGCCAGCAGTCCCGGGACAGGGGTTTCACCCCTCCACTTT. Encoded protein: CASSPGTGVSPLHF.

V is TRBV7-8 and J is TRBJ1-3, with D unclear. The CDR3 is 17 residues long. V lost 0 bases to trimming and J lost 4 bases, with 16 bases between them. Germline values: CDR1 SGHVS, CDR2 FQNEAQ. The CDR3 region has the DNA TGTGCCAGCAGCTTAGCGCTTCCGAAGCAACTCGGAAACACCATATATTTT. Protein product: CASSLALPKQLGNTIYF.

The chain employs TRBV7-9 and TRBJ2-7, with 9 positions matching TRBD1. Per the germline V gene, CDR1 is SEHNR and CDR2 is FQNEAQ (reference sequence). Trimming took 1 base from V and 5 from J; bases not matched to a gene: 6. This CDR3 spans 15 amino acids. The DNA for the CDR3 is TGTGCCAGCAGCTTAGACGGGACAGGGATAGACGAGCAGTACTTC. This translates into CASSLDGTGIDEQYF.

This clone appeared a single time. V usage is TRBV19 and J usage is TRBJ2-7; D possibly corresponds to TRBD1 (5 bases). The CDR3 is 14 amino acids. V lost 6 bases and J 2 bases, leaving 14 bases between the germline ends. Germline V gene lookup returns CDR1 LNHDA and CDR2 SQIVND (reference sequence). CDR3 nucleotides: TGTGCCAGTAGCCGACAGAGTGTAACCTACGAGCAGTACTTC. Its translation is CASSRQSVTYEQYF.

This rearrangement joins TRBV5-4 to TRBJ1-2; perhaps TRBD1 as D (6 bases). Germline CDR1 SGHNT, CDR2 YYREEE (reference sequence). The V gene lost 4 bases and the J gene lost 4 bases, with 14 bases spanning the gap. The CDR3 sequence is 14 residues long. In DNA form, the CDR3 reads TGTGCCAGCAGCCTCGGCACAGGGCTCTATGGCTACACCTTC. It specifies CASSLGTGLYGYTF.

This sequence joins TRBV9 and TRBJ1-1; possible D gene TRBD1, 5 bases. V was cut by 0 bases and J by 0 bases, with 12 bases left in between. CDR3 size: 16 residues. Germline CDR1 SGDLS, CDR2 YYNGEE. CDR3 in amino acids: CASSVGGGEMNTEAFF. The DNA for the CDR3 is TGTGCCAGCAGCGTAGGAGGAGGGGAGATGAACACTGAAGCTTTCTTT.